Detailed here is one T cell receptor beta chain. Its matching antigen is unknown. The sample comes from a study of radiation and T cells in renal cell carcinoma. General observations from the study: From baseline, blood top tumor clonotypes peaked at 2 weeks post-radiation.

The method was immunoSEQ multiplex PCR; TCRdb's version includes in-frame clones alone and lacks a portion of them. Found here are about 130,000 clones, around nine tenths of them singletons; the top ten hold more than 10%. The time point was: baseline pretreatment blood. Treatment indicated: 15 Gy SBRT to primary tumor, nephrectomy 4 weeks later. Blood was sampled at baseline, 2 weeks and 4 weeks after SBRT. The TCR sequence derives from a woman in her 50s with renal cell carcinoma. Sequenced material: blood, taken from a patient whose treatment included radiotherapy and nephrectomy.

CDR3 amino acids: CASSGPSTEAFF. The DNA for the CDR3 is TGTGCCAGCAGTGGGCCGAGCACTGAAGCTTTCTTT. The rearrangement links TRBV25-1 to TRBJ1-1, with D hard to call. CDR3 size: 12 residues. V lost 4 bases and J lost 4, with 7 bases in between. CDR1 is MGHDK and CDR2 is SYGVNS in the germline V gene.